This entry lists 10 T cell receptor beta chains sequenced from one sample in a study of cytomegalovirus exposure and HLA in healthy donors. Amplification used 60 Vbeta primers and 13 Jbeta primers. Here immunoSEQ multiplex PCR was the method, and the copy in TCRdb shows in-frame clones only, minus some. The table shows around 220,000 clones, with about 83% occurring only once. What was sequenced was PBMCs. All receptors derive from a girl between 10 and 17 years old in good health and CMV-seronegative.

This clone was recorded a few times. The chain carries TRBV18 and TRBJ1-4, with 7 bases matching TRBD1. The CDR3 is made up of 16 amino acids. Germline V CDR1 and CDR2: KGHSH, LQKENI. With 2 bases clipped from V and 4 bases from J, the junction kept 7 bases outside the gene matches. As DNA, the CDR3 is TGTGCCAGCTCACCATCTCTCAGGGGGAGTAATGAAAAACTGTTTTTT. As protein: CASSPSLRGSNEKLFF.

The rearrangement links TRBV28 to TRBJ1-5, with D possibly being TRBD1 (5 bases). The V gene's germline CDR1 is MDHEN and CDR2 SYDVKM. Trimming took off 6 bases at V and 7 bases at J, with 10 bases between the two ends. The CDR3 totals 12 residues. CDR3 sequence reads: CASSKGRQPQHF. The DNA for the CDR3 is TGTGCCAGCAGCAAGGGGAGGCAGCCCCAGCATTTT.

This chain uses TRBV6-1 with TRBJ2-3; the match to TRBD2 covers 9 bases. J was trimmed by 6 bases and V by 0 bases; bases with no gene match: 16. The CDR3 runs to 19 residues. The germline V gene has CDR1 MNHNS and CDR2 SASEGT. CDR3 DNA: TGTGCCAGCAGTGAAGCCTACCCGGGGGGGGCGGGAGGGCCCGATACGCAGTATTTT. Protein: CASSEAYPGGAGGPDTQYF.

The chain has TRBV19 and TRBJ1-1; D gene unclear. Germline loops: CDR1 LNHDA, CDR2 SQIVND (reference sequence). The ends were cut back, 6 bases at V and 0 bases at J, with 17 bases in the middle. This CDR3 region has 16 residues. The CDR3 DNA follows: TGTGCCAGTAGGAACCCGGGAAGCTCGCTGAACACTGAAGCTTTCTTT. This translates into CASRNPGSSLNTEAFF.

The chain links TRBV4-1 to TRBJ2-1, with 11 bases lining up with TRBD2. The germline V gene has CDR1 MGHRA and CDR2 YSYEKL. The CDR3 extends over 15 amino acids. V lost 4 bases, J lost 4 bases, and 3 bases stayed unmatched. The CDR3 here is CASSPVAGGYNEQFF. In DNA, the CDR3 is TGCGCCAGCAGCCCTGTAGCGGGGGGGTACAATGAGCAGTTCTTC.

The rearrangement uses TRBV28 and TRBJ1-1; 9 nucleotides line up with TRBD1. The CDR3 length is 17 residues. Per germline, CDR1 MDHEN and CDR2 SYDVKM. J lost 4 bases, V lost 3 bases, and 12 bases had no gene match. CDR3 amino acids: CASSFALSGTGSTEAFF. The CDR3 coding sequence is TGTGCCAGCAGTTTCGCCCTATCCGGGACAGGGTCCACTGAAGCTTTCTTT.

The rearrangement uses TRBV30 and TRBJ2-4; 8 nucleotides match TRBD1. The CDR3 is made up of 18 amino acids. The ends lost 5 bases at V and 3 bases at J; junction bases unmatched: 18. Germline V lookup: CDR1 GTSNPN, CDR2 SVGIG (reference sequence). The CDR3: CAWSSLRGPSRDKNIQYF. The CDR3 DNA is TGTGCCTGGTCGAGCCTCAGGGGGCCGAGCAGGGACAAAAACATTCAGTACTTC.

There are a few counts of this clone. The chain uses TRBV5-6 and TRBJ2-3; TRBD2 matches 8 bases. Germline assignment: CDR1 SGHDT and CDR2 YYEEEE. The CDR3 sequence is 15 residues long. Trimming at V came to 2 bases and at J to 2 bases, leaving 4 bases not matched to a gene. The CDR3: CASSFSGEFTDTQYF. CDR3 sequence (DNA): TGTGCCAGCAGCTTTAGCGGGGAATTCACAGATACGCAGTATTTT. Full variable domain (rest looked up from reference TRBV5-6 and TRBJ2-3): DAGVTQSPTHLIKTRGQQVTLRCSPKSGHDTVSWYQQALGQGPQFIFQYYEEEERQRGNFPDRFSGHQFPNYSSELNVNALLLGDSALYLCASSFSGEFTDTQYFGPGTRLTVL.

The chain links TRBV7-2 to TRBJ2-5; 7 bases line up with TRBD1. V gave up 0 bases and J gave up 4 bases; unmatched junction bases: 11. The CDR3 sequence is 17 residues long. The germline gives CDR1 SGHTA, CDR2 FQGNSA. The CDR3 DNA follows: TGTGCCAGCAGCTTAGCGCGCTCTTGGCAGGGGGTAGAGACCCAGTACTTC. Amino acids: CASSLARSWQGVETQYF.

V is TRBV28 and J is TRBJ2-7; 12 bases match TRBD2. The germline V gene has CDR1 MDHEN and CDR2 SYDVKM. The V and J ends lost 5 bases and 4 bases, in that order; junction bases with no gene match: 9. There are 16 residues in the CDR3. CDR3 sequence: CASSGADGTSGYEQYF. In DNA form, the CDR3 reads TGTGCCAGCAGTGGGGCAGACGGGACTAGCGGGTACGAGCAGTACTTC.